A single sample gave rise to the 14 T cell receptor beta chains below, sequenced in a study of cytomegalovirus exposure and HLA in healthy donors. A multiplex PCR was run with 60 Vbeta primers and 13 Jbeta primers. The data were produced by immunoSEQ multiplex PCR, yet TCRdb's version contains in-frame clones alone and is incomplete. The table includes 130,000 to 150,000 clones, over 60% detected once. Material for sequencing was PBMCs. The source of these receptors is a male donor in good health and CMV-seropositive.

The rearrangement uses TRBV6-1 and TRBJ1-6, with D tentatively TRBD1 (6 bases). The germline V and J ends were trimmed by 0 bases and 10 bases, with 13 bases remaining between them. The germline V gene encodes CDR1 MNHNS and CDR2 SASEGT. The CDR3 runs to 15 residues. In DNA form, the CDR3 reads TGTGCCAGCAGTGAAGCGTGGGGGACACTGTCACCCCTCCACTTT. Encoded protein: CASSEAWGTLSPLHF.

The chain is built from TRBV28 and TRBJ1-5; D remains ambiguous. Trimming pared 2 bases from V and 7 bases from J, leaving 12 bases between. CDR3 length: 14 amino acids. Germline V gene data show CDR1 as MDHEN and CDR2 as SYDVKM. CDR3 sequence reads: CASSLDGVSQPQHF. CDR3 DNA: TGTGCCAGCAGTTTAGACGGGGTGAGCCAGCCCCAGCATTTT. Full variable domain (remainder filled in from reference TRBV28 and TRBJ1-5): DVKVTQSSRYLVKRTGEKVFLECVQDMDHENMFWYRQDPGLGLRLIYFSYDVKMKEKGDIPEGYSVSREKKERFSLILESASTNQTSMYLCASSLDGVSQPQHFGDGTRLSIL.

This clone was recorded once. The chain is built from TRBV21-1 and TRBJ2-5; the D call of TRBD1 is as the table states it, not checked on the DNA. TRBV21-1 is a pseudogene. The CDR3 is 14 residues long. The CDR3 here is CASSKGHSQETQYF. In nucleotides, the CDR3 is TGTGCCAGCAGCAAAGGACACTCTCAAGAGACCCAGTACTTC.

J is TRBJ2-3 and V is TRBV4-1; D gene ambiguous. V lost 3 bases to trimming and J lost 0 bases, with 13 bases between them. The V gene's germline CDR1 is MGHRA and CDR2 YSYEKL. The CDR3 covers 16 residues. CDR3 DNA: TGCGCCAGCAGCCACCACCATTTTAGTAGCACAGATACGCAGTATTTT. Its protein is CASSHHHFSSTDTQYF.

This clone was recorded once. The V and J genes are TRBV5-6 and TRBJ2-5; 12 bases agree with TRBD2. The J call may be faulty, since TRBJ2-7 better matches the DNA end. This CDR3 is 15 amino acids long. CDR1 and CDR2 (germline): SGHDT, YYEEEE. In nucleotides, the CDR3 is TGTGCCAGCAGCTTGGCCCTAGCGGGAGGGTACGAGCAGTACTTC. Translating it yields CASSLALAGGYEQYF.

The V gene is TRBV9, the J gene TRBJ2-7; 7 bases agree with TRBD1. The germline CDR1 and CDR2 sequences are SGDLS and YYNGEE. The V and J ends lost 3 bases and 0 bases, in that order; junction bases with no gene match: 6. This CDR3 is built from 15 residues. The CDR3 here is CASSGSDRDSYEQYF. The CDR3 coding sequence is TGTGCCAGCAGCGGGAGTGACAGGGACTCCTACGAGCAGTACTTC.

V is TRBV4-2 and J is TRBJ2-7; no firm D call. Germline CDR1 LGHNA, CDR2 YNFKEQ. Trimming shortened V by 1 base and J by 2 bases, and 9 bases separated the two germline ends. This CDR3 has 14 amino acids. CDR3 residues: CASSQGPQAYEQYF. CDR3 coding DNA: TGTGCCAGCAGCCAAGGTCCTCAGGCCTACGAGCAGTACTTC.

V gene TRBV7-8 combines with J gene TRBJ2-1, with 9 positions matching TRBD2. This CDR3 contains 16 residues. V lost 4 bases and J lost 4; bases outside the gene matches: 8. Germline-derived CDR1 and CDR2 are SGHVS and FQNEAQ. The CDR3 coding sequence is TGTGCCAGCAGCTCGATAGCGGGGGCCACTTACAATGAGCAGTTCTTC. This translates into CASSSIAGATYNEQFF.

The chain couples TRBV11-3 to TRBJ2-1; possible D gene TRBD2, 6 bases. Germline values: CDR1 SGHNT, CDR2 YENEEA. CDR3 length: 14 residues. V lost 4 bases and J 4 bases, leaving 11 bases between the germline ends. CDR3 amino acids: CASSYWGGYNEQFF. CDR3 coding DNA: TGTGCCAGCAGCTATTGGGGAGGATACAATGAGCAGTTCTTC.

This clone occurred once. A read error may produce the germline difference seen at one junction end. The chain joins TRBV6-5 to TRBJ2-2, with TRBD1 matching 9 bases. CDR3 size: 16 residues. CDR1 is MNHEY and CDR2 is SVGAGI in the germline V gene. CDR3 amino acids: CASSYIGTGYDRGAVF. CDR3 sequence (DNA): TGTGCCAGCAGTTATATTGGGACAGGGTATGACCGGGGAGCTGTTTTT.

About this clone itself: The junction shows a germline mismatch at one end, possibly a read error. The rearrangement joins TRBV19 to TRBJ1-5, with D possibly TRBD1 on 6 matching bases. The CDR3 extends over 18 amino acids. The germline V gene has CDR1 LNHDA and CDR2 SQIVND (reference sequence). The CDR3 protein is CASSTGRGGYHSNQPQHF. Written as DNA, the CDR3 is TGTGCAAGTAGTACTGGCAGGGGCGGATACCATAGCAATCAGCCCCAGCATTTT. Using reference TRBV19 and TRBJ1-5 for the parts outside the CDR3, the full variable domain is DGGITQSPKYLFRKEGQNVTLSCEQNLNHDAMYWYRQDPGQGLRLIYYSQIVNDFQKGDIAEGYSVSREKKESFPLTVTSAQKNPTAFYLCASSTGRGGYHSNQPQHFGDGTRLSIL.

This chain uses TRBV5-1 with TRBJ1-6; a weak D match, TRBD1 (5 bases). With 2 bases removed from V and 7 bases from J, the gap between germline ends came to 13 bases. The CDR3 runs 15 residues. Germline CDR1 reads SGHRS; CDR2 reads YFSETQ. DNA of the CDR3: TGCGCCAGCAGCTTAGCCGAGCAGGGAAATTCACCCCTCCACTTT. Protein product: CASSLAEQGNSPLHF.

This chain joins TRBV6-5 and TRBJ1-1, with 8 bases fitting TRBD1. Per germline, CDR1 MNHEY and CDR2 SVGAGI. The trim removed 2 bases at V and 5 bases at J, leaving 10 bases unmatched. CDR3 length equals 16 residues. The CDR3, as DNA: TGTGCCAGCAGTTACCACCAGACAGGGGCAGGGACTGAAGCTTTCTTT. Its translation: CASSYHQTGAGTEAFF.

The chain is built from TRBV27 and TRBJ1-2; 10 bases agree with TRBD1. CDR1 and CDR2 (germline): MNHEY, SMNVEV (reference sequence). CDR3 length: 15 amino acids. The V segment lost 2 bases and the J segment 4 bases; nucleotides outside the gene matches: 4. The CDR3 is CASSLMTGGTYGYTF. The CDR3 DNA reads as TGTGCCAGCAGTTTAATGACAGGGGGCACCTATGGCTACACCTTC.